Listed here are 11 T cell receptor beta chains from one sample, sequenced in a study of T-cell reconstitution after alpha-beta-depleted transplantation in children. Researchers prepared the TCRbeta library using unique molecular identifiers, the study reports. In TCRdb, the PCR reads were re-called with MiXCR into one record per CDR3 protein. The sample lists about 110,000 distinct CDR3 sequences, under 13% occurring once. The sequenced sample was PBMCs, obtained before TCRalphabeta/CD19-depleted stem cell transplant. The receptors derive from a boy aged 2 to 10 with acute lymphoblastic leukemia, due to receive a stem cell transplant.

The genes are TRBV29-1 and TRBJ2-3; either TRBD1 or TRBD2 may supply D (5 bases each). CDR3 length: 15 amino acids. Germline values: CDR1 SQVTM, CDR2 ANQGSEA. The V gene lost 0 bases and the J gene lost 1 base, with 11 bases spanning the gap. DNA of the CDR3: TGCAGCGTTGAAGAGTCTGGGACCCGCACAGATACGCAGTATTTT. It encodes CSVEESGTRTDTQYF.

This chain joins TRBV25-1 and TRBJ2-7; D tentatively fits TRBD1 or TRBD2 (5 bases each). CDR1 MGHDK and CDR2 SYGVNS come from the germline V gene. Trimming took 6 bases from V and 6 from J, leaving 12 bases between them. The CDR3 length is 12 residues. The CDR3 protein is CASSEGYSEQYF. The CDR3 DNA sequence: TGTGCCAGCAGCGAGGGGTACAGCGAGCAGTACTTC.

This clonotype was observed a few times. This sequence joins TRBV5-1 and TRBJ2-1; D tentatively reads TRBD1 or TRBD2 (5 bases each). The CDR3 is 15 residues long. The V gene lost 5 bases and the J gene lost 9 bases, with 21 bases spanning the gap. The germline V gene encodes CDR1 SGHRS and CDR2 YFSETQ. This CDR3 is CASRASGSRVSEQFF. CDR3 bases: TGCGCCAGCAGGGCTTCAGGGTCGAGGGTTAGTGAGCAGTTCTTC.

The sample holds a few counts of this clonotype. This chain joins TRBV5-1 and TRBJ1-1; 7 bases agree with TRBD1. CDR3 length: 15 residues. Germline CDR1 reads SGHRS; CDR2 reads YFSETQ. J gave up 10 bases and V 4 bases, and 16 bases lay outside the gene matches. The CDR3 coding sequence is TGCGCCAGCAGCCCGTCGAGACAGGGATCAGCTAGAGCTTTCTTT. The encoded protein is CASSPSRQGSARAFF.

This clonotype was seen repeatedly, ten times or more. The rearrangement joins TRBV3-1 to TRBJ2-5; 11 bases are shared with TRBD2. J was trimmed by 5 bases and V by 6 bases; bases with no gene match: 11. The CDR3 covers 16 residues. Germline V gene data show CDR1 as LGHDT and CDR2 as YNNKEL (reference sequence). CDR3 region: CASSPISGRGTETQYF. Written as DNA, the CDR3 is TGTGCCAGCAGTCCTATTAGCGGGAGGGGTACCGAGACCCAGTACTTC.

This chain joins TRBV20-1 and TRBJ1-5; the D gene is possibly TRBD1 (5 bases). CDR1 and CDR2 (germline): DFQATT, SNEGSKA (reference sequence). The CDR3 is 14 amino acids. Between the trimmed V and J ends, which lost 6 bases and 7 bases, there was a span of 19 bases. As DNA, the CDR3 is TGCAGTGCAACCCCATTGGCAGGGAGGCAGCCCCAGCATTTT. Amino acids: CSATPLAGRQPQHF.

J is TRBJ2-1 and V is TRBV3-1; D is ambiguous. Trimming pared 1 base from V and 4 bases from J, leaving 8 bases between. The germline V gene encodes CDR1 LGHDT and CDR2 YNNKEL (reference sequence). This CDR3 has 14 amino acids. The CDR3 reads CASSQGLYYNEQFF. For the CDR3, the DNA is TGTGCCAGCAGCCAAGGACTGTATTACAATGAGCAGTTCTTC.

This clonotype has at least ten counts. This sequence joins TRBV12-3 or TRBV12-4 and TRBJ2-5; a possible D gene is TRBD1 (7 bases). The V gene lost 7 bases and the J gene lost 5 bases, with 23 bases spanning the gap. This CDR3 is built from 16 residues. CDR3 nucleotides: TGTGCCAGCAACTCAGGGGGGCCTAGCGTGAGGGAGACCCAGTACTTC. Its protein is CASNSGGPSVRETQYF.

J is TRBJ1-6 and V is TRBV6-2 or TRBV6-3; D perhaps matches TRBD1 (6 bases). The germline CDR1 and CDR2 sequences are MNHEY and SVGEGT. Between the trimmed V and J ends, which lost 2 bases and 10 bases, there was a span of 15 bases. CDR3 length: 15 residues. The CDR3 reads CASSYVDRWNSPLHF. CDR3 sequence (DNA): TGTGCCAGCAGTTACGTTGACAGGTGGAACTCACCCCTCCACTTT.

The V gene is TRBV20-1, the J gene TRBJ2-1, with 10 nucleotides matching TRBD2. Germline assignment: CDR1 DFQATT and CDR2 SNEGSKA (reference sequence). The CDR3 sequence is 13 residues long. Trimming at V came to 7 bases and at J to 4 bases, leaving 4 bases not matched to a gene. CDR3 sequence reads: CSGTSGCYNEQFF. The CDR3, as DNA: TGCAGTGGGACTAGCGGATGTTACAATGAGCAGTTCTTC.

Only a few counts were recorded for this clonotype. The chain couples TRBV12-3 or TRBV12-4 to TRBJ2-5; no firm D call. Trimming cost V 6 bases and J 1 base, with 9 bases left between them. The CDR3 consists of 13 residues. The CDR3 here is CASSRRIQETQYF. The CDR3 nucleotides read TGTGCCAGCAGCAGAAGAATCCAAGAGACCCAGTACTTC.